These 18 T cell receptor beta chains originate from one sample sequenced in a study of blood T cells in healthy people across ages. Next came a second PCR, run for about 6 to 11 cycles, which used a sample-barcoded 5' primer along with a J-beta primer mix. Using its own MiXCR run on the 5' RACE reads, TCRdb lists one record per CDR3 protein. The sample includes roughly 800,000 distinct CDR3 sequences, roughly 50% of them seen just once. Sequences were obtained from blood. The receptor source for this set is a man aged 80 or over in good health.

The chain carries TRBV2 and TRBJ1-1; 7 nucleotides agree with TRBD1. Germline-derived CDR1 and CDR2 are SNHLY and FYNNEI. This CDR3 has 14 amino acids. V lost 3 bases and J lost 11; bases outside the gene matches: 12. The CDR3 loop is CASSEERGRLAAFF. The CDR3 nucleotides read TGTGCCAGCAGTGAGGAGAGGGGGCGCCTAGCGGCTTTCTTT.

The J gene is TRBJ2-1, the V gene TRBV4-1; 8 nucleotides match TRBD2. The CDR3 has 16 amino acids. Germline CDR1 MGHRA, CDR2 YSYEKL. Trimming at V came to 1 base and at J to 6 bases, leaving 8 bases not matched to a gene. The DNA for the CDR3 is TGCGCCAGCAGCCAAGTTGGGACTAGATGGTCCAATGAGCAGTTCTTC. Translated: CASSQVGTRWSNEQFF.

This clonotype was counted only a few times. The V call is TRBV14, the J call TRBJ2-7; 8 bases agree with TRBD1. From germline, CDR1 is SGHDN and CDR2 FVKESK. The J segment lost 0 bases and the V segment lost 3 bases, leaving 10 bases of the junction unmatched. The CDR3 runs to 17 residues. The CDR3 sequence is CASSQSQGAYSSYEQYF. CDR3 in DNA: TGTGCCAGCAGCCAGAGCCAGGGGGCTTATAGCTCCTACGAGCAGTACTTC.

This clonotype came up once. The V gene is TRBV20-1, the J gene TRBJ2-5, with TRBD2 matching over 8 bases. The CDR3 runs to 13 residues. Germline lookup yields CDR1 DFQATT and CDR2 SNEGSKA (reference sequence). Trimming cost V 8 bases and J 5 bases; bases outside gene matches: 10. DNA for the CDR3: TGCAGTTCGTCCGGGGGGGTTCGGGAGACCCAGTACTTC. Translated: CSSSGGVRETQYF.

The rearrangement uses TRBV15 and TRBJ1-2; D remains ambiguous. CDR3 length: 17 residues. Germline lookup yields CDR1 LNHNV and CDR2 YYDKDF (reference sequence). The V gene lost 0 bases and the J gene lost 5 bases, with 19 bases spanning the gap. CDR3 nucleotide sequence: TGTGCCACCAGCAGAGACAGGATCTCGGCAATTAGATATGGCTACACCTTC. The encoded protein is CATSRDRISAIRYGYTF.

This chain's CDR3 is CSARAPGLDREYF. Written as DNA, the CDR3 is TGCAGTGCTAGAGCCCCCGGACTAGATCGGGAGTACTTC. The rearrangement uses TRBV20-1 and TRBJ2-5; 7 bases are shared with TRBD2. Trimming at V came to 1 base and at J to 12 bases, leaving 11 bases not matched to a gene. The V gene's germline CDR1 is DFQATT and CDR2 SNEGSKA (reference sequence). This CDR3 comprises 13 residues.

This clonotype turned up a few times. The rearrangement uses TRBV20-1 and TRBJ2-7; TRBD2 agrees at 14 bases. CDR3 length equals 15 residues. Germline V CDR1 and CDR2: DFQATT, SNEGSKA (reference sequence). With 0 bases clipped from V and 5 bases from J, the junction kept 3 bases outside the gene matches. The CDR3, as DNA: TGCAGTGCTAGAGATCGACTAGCGGGAGGGGACGAGCAGTACTTC. Its protein is CSARDRLAGGDEQYF.

This chain joins TRBV28 and TRBJ1-6; possibly TRBD1 for D (5 bases). The CDR3 covers 15 residues. CDR1 is MDHEN, CDR2 SYDVKM, per germline. The ends were cut back, 4 bases at V and 10 bases at J, with 17 bases in the middle. The CDR3 loop is CASSSPGGLGSPLHF. The CDR3 DNA follows: TGTGCCAGCAGTTCCCCTGGGGGATTGGGCTCACCCCTCCACTTT.

This clonotype was recorded at least ten times. The rearrangement uses TRBV2 and TRBJ2-4; 8 positions agree with TRBD1. V lost 7 bases, J lost 5 bases, and 13 bases stayed unmatched. Germline V lookup: CDR1 SNHLY, CDR2 FYNNEI. The length of the CDR3 is 16 residues. The CDR3 loop is CASTPSDRAVENIQYF. The CDR3 DNA sequence: TGTGCCAGCACCCCCTCGGACAGGGCCGTCGAAAACATTCAGTACTTC.

V and J are TRBV7-9 and TRBJ1-2; D might be TRBD1 (5 bases). V lost 5 bases to trimming and J lost 0 bases, with 10 bases between them. The CDR3 extends over 14 amino acids. Per germline, CDR1 SEHNR and CDR2 FQNEAQ (reference sequence). CDR3 in amino acids: CASSPGRANYGYTF. Written as DNA, the CDR3 is TGTGCCAGCAGCCCCGGCAGGGCTAACTATGGCTACACCTTC.

The J gene is TRBJ1-1, the V gene TRBV18; 7 nucleotides align to TRBD1. CDR1 is KGHSH, CDR2 LQKENI, per germline. This CDR3 has 14 amino acids. J lost 7 bases, V lost 2 bases, and 7 bases had no gene match. The DNA for the CDR3 is TGTGCCAGCTCACCAACCACAGGGGTGGGTGAAGCTTTCTTT. Protein sequence: CASSPTTGVGEAFF.

The V and J genes are TRBV3-1 and TRBJ1-2; TRBD1 might be the D (5 bases). Germline lookup yields CDR1 LGHDT and CDR2 YNNKEL (reference sequence). Between the trimmed V and J ends, which lost 6 bases and 3 bases, there was a span of 17 bases. CDR3 length equals 15 residues. The CDR3: CASREQGDPYYGYTF. The CDR3 DNA is TGTGCCAGCAGGGAACAAGGGGACCCATACTATGGCTACACCTTC.

The CDR3 region is CSVDRTGSNYGYTF. DNA for the CDR3: TGCAGCGTTGATCGGACAGGCTCTAACTATGGCTACACCTTC. The chain combines TRBV29-1 with TRBJ1-2, with TRBD1 identical over 7 bases. The ends lost 3 bases at V and 0 bases at J; junction bases unmatched: 4. CDR1 SQVTM and CDR2 ANQGSEA come from the germline V gene. The CDR3 spans 14 residues.

J is TRBJ2-3 and V is TRBV7-9; 9 bases line up with TRBD2. J lost 2 bases, V lost 5 bases, and 8 bases had no gene match. The CDR3 is 16 residues long. CDR1 and CDR2 (germline): SEHNR, FQNEAQ (reference sequence). CDR3 nucleotide sequence: TGTGCCAGCAGCCCCTGGACTAGCGACGCCACAGATACGCAGTATTTT. Its translation is CASSPWTSDATDTQYF.

The rearrangement links TRBV29-1 to TRBJ2-7; maybe TRBD1 (5 bases). The CDR3 extends over 13 amino acids. Germline CDR1 reads SQVTM; CDR2 reads ANQGSEA. Trimming removed 7 bases at V and 7 bases at J, with 20 bases between. CDR3 bases: TGCAGCGCCGTGACAGACGGAATTACAGAGCAGTACTTC. It yields the protein CSAVTDGITEQYF.

The chain combines TRBV27 with TRBJ2-3; TRBD2 might be the D (7 bases). CDR1 and CDR2 (germline): MNHEY, SMNVEV (reference sequence). The CDR3 is made up of 16 amino acids. V lost 7 bases to trimming and J lost 1 base, with 18 bases between them. The CDR3 sequence: CASIPARGGGTDTQYF. CDR3 DNA sequence: TGTGCCAGCATCCCTGCGCGAGGGGGGGGCACAGATACGCAGTATTTT.

This clonotype was recorded a few times. V usage is TRBV6-1 and J usage is TRBJ2-5, with D possibly being TRBD1 or TRBD2 (5 bases each). Germline V lookup: CDR1 MNHNS, CDR2 SASEGT. The CDR3 has 14 residues. V dropped 6 bases and J dropped 0 bases, with 11 bases sitting between them. The CDR3 region is CASSQGRNQETQYF. CDR3 DNA: TGTGCCAGCAGCCAGGGACGTAACCAAGAGACCCAGTACTTC.

V usage is TRBV6-1 and J usage is TRBJ2-7; unclear D gene. This CDR3 region has 14 residues. CDR1 and CDR2 (germline): MNHNS, SASEGT. V lost 4 bases to trimming and J lost 3 bases, with 13 bases between them. The CDR3 reads CASSVKLTNYEQYF. The CDR3 coding sequence is TGTGCCAGCAGTGTAAAGCTCACTAACTACGAGCAGTACTTC.